The sequence of this T cell receptor beta chain was determined in a study of shared T cell receptors in the human thymus. Assay used: immunoSEQ multiplex PCR; TCRdb lists only in-frame clones, some missing. The table has over 650,000 clones, more than 70% seen once; the top ten hold more than 0.009%. These data were also reused for a study on human thymus T cells. From that second work: The donors were infants in Finland with congenital heart defects, otherwise immunologically healthy. Thymic samples were excised during corrective heart operations. An apparent bias in V and J gene usage was seen in thymic and blood repertoires. Related research reported highly overlapping thymic repertoires among unrelated individuals.

Sequenced material: thymocytes. This clonotype was sampled from a boy in the first two years of life with a congenital heart defect.

DNA of the CDR3: TGCGCCAGCAGCCAAGATACTCCGGGACTACCTAACAAGGAGACCCAGTACTTC. Translating it yields CASSQDTPGLPNKETQYF. This chain connects TRBV4-1 to TRBJ2-5; 7 nucleotides match TRBD2. Looked up from germline, CDR1 is MGHRA and CDR2 is YSYEKL. V shed 0 bases, J shed 5 bases, and the junction held 15 bases outside the gene matches. This CDR3 region has 18 residues.